This TCR beta chain comes out of a study of blood T cell repertoires in COVID-19. On the study more broadly: Sources were T cells, B-cell-depleted T cells, or PBMCs; the material itself was cDNA or gDNA.

CDR1 is SGDLS and CDR2 is YYNGEE in the germline V gene. This CDR3 has 13 amino acids. The V end lost 2 bases, the J end lost 0 bases, and 3 bases lay between the germline ends. Sequenced by immunoSEQ multiplex PCR; TCRdb stores in-frame clones only, minus some. This table holds over 350,000 clones, around 90% found once. Those enrolled, adults aged roughly 18 to 90 years, came from around 24 US areas. This chain connects TRBV9 to TRBJ1-3; D is ambiguous. Sequencing was carried out using PBMCs or T cells enriched from blood (not recorded which). This sequence originates from a woman in her late teens or twenties with acute COVID-19. As DNA, the CDR3 is TGTGCCAGCAGCGTTAGCTCTGGAAACACCATATATTTT. Its translation is CASSVSSGNTIYF. Drawing the rest from reference TRBV9 and TRBJ1-3, the complete variable domain is DSGVTQTPKHLITATGQRVTLRCSPRSGDLSVYWYQQSLDQGLQFLIQYYNGEERAKGNILERFSAQQFPDLHSELNLSSLELGDSALYFCASSVSSGNTIYFGEGSWLTVV.